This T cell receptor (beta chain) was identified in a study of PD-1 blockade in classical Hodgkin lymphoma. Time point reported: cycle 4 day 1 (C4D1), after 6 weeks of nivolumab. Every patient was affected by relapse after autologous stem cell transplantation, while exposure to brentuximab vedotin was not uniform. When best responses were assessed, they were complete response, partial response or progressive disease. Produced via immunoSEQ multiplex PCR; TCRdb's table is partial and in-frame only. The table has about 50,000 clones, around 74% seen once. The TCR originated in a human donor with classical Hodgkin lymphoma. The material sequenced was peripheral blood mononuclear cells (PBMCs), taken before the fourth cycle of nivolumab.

CDR3 loop: CASSFSGHTEAFF. The CDR3 region has the DNA TGTGCCAGCAGCTTTTCTGGGCACACTGAAGCTTTCTTT. V gene TRBV7-9 combines with J gene TRBJ1-1; D is uncertain. The V end was cut by 3 bases, the J end by 3 bases, with 8 bases between. From germline, CDR1 is SEHNR and CDR2 FQNEAQ (reference sequence). The CDR3 is 13 residues long.